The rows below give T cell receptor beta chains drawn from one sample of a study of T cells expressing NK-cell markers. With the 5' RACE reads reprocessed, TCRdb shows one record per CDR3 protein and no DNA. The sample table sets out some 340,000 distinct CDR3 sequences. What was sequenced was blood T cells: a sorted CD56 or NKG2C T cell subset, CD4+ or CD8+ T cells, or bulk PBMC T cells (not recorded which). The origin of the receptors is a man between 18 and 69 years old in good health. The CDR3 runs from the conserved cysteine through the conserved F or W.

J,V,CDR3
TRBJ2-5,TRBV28,CASSLPPPKETQYF
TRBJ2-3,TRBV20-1,CSAGPRLAGSADTQYF
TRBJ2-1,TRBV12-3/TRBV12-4,CASSYSRNEQFF
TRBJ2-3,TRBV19,CASSISPGGAVDTQYF
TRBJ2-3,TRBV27,CASSLRGYVAGAEDTQYF
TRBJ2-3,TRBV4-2,CASSHTGMDTDTQYF
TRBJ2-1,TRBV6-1,CASSGRDRGLDEQFF
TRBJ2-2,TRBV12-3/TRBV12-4,CASSSQGHRELFF
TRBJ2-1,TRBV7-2,CASSIRDGDNNEQFF
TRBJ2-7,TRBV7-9,CASGRGPGREQYF
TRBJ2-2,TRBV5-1,CASSPNIARGTGELFF
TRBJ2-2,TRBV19,CASSTLGELFF
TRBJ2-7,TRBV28,CASSRSGIYEQYF
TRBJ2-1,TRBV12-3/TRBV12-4,CASATQGQVPLNEQFF
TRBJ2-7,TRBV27,CASSRRGDLTYEQYF
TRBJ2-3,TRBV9,CASSKGLLRGADTQYF
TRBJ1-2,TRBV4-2,CASSQETVQQGGYGYTF
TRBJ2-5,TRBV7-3,CASSFSGGIGETQYF
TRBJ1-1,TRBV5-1,CASSLEGTLPWVNTEAFF
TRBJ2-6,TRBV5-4,CASSYRSGANVLTF
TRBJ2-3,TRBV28,CASSSPRQGDTDTQYF
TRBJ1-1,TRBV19,CASSRDRGVNTEAFF
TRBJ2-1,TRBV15,CATSSIELAGGADEQFF
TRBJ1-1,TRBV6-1,CASSEEMYTEAFF
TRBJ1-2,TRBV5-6,CASSPVVRGGYTF
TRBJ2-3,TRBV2,CASSETSSGSTDTQYF
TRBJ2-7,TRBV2,CASSDFLAGGRYEQYF
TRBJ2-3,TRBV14,CASSQGRWGDTQYF
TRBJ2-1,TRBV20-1,CSASPGGGASSYNEQFF
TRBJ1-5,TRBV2,CARGGGGNQPQHF
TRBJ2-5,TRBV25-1,CASSESTETQYF
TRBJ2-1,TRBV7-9,CASTGSYNEQFF
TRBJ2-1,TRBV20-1,CSAGTGPRQFF
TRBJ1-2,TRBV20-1,CSASSGTGAGNYGYTF
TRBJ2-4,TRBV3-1,CASSVLGGGEAKNIQYF
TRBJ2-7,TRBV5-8,CASSRPQSGVAEQYF
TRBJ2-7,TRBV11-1,CASSFRGQNYEQYF
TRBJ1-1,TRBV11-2,CASSLRRVSDTEAFF
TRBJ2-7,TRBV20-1,CSARTLAVSYEQYF
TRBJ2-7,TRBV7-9,CASSFIVGRSSYEQYF
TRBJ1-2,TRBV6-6,CASSSRAVDGYTF
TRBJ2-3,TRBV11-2,CASSNTLGTRLGDTQYF
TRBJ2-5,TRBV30,CAWSRGQQETQYF
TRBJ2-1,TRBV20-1,CSARDSPKSSYNEQFF
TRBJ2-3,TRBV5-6,CASSLSWTSTDTQYF
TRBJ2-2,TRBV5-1,CASSPLRQGQYANTGELFF
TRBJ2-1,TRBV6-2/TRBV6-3,CASNPGLASHALSSYNEQFF
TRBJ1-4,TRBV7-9,CASSDRGNEKLFF
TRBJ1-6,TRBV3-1,CASSFGTGSIRDSPLHF
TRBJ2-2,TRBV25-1,CASTVVWDASNRELFF
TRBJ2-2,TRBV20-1,CSASLAGGELFF
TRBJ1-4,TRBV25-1,CASSGTRGEVNEKLFF